This is a list of T cell receptor beta chains from one sample in a study of vaccination effects on CD4 cells after COVID-19. These receptors' antigens are unknown. Some clones are missing from TCRdb's copy, which holds only in-frame ones; the method was immunoSEQ multiplex PCR. The table lists tens of thousands of clones, around three quarters of them singletons. Sequenced material: CD4+ T cells from PBMCs cultured with HCoV-OC43 spike peptides, taken before COVID-19 vaccination. The receptors derive from a human donor who received a COVID-19 vaccine. Each CDR3 is given without its conserved first and last residue. The order of the fields is V gene, CDR3 length, J gene, CDR3 protein.

v_call: TRBV6-1; cdr3_length: 11; j_call: TRBJ1-4; cdr3_aa: ASSENWGQWLF
v_call: TRBV3-1/TRBV3-2; cdr3_length: 10; j_call: TRBJ1-1; cdr3_aa: ASSQDRKFAF
v_call: TRBV5-1; cdr3_length: 13; j_call: TRBJ2-5; cdr3_aa: ASSLGGVGQETQY
v_call: TRBV10-3; cdr3_length: 12; j_call: TRBJ1-1; cdr3_aa: AISSRGINTEAF
v_call: TRBV6-5; cdr3_length: 11; j_call: TRBJ2-2; cdr3_aa: ATAGQGIGELF
v_call: TRBV6-5; cdr3_length: 13; j_call: TRBJ2-2; cdr3_aa: ASSAWTANTGELF
v_call: TRBV5-1; cdr3_length: 13; j_call: TRBJ1-1; cdr3_aa: ASSLGQGMNTEAF
v_call: TRBV5-1; cdr3_length: 14; j_call: TRBJ2-1; cdr3_aa: ASSSQPGTLYNEQF
v_call: TRBV11-2; cdr3_length: 12; j_call: TRBJ2-5; cdr3_aa: ASSFERAGETQY
v_call: TRBV15; cdr3_length: 14; j_call: TRBJ1-6; cdr3_aa: ATKQGALSYNSPLH
v_call: TRBV7-9; cdr3_length: 10; j_call: TRBJ2-5; cdr3_aa: ASSPGVGTQY
v_call: TRBV7-3; cdr3_length: 12; j_call: TRBJ2-3; cdr3_aa: ASSSRTGTDTQY
v_call: TRBV2; cdr3_length: 11; j_call: TRBJ1-1; cdr3_aa: ASTTDQNTEAF
v_call: TRBV11-2; cdr3_length: 12; j_call: TRBJ2-1; cdr3_aa: ASSLGQTTSEQF
v_call: TRBV28; cdr3_length: 14; j_call: TRBJ2-5; cdr3_aa: ASSLNRGPPFETQY
v_call: TRBV6-4; cdr3_length: 12; j_call: TRBJ2-1; cdr3_aa: ASRRGGSYNEQF
v_call: TRBV19; cdr3_length: 12; j_call: TRBJ2-4; cdr3_aa: ASSTGYFKNIQY
v_call: TRBV6-4; cdr3_length: 10; j_call: TRBJ1-2; cdr3_aa: ASRDFYYGYT
v_call: TRBV9; cdr3_length: 13; j_call: TRBJ1-2; cdr3_aa: ASSVDGQANYGYT
v_call: TRBV5-1; cdr3_length: 12; j_call: TRBJ2-2; cdr3_aa: ASSLVPGTGELF
v_call: TRBV10-2; cdr3_length: 14; j_call: TRBJ2-1; cdr3_aa: ASSDTGTSAGYEQF
v_call: TRBV28; cdr3_length: 14; j_call: TRBJ1-5; cdr3_aa: ASSNYGTTWGQPQH
v_call: TRBV28; cdr3_length: 14; j_call: TRBJ2-3; cdr3_aa: ASTSSGGRTPDTQY
v_call: TRBV6-1; cdr3_length: 14; j_call: TRBJ1-1; cdr3_aa: ASSEGRGLMNTEAF
v_call: TRBV4-1; cdr3_length: 14; j_call: TRBJ2-2; cdr3_aa: ASSQVLRGRTGELF